This entry describes one TCR beta chain. Antigen: not known. This is likely a read error, given that the CDR3 carries no conserved phenylalanine or tryptophan at its end. This sample was included in a study of graft-versus-host responses after intestinal transplantation. Study-wide results and caveats: Declines in HvG clones occurring early post-transplant were associated with peak circulating GvH clone levels.

Germline V lookup: CDR1 SGHAT, CDR2 FQNNGV. This CDR3 spans 14 amino acids. V lost 4 bases, J lost 5 bases, and 14 bases lay in between. Measured with immunoSEQ multiplex PCR; TCRdb has only the in-frame clones, and not every one. The table lists about 15,000 clones, under 70% of them singletons. Researchers processed graft tissue to release intraepithelial and lamina propria lymphocytes. V usage is TRBV11-2 and J usage is TRBJ1-1; D perhaps matches TRBD1 (6 bases). Sequences were derived from ileum tissue, sampled just over 700 days after intestinal transplantation. The TCR comes from a human patient who received an intestinal transplant, so some T cells may come from the graft donor. This chain's CDR3 is CASSSWGRGTEAFL. The CDR3 DNA follows: TGTGCCAGCAGCTCTTGGGGGCGCGGGACTGAAGCTTTCCTT.